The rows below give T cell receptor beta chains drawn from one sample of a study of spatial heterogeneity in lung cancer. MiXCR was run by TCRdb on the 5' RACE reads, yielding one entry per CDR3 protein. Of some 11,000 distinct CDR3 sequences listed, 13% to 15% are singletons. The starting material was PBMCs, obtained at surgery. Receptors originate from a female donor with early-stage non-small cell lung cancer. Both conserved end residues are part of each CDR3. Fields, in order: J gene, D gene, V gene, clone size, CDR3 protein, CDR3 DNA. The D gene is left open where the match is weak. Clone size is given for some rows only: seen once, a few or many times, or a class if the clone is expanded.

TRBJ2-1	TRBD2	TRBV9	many	CASSVVAGGPLGEQFF	TGTGCCAGCAGCGTAGTGGCGGGAGGGCCCCTGGGTGAGCAGTTCTTC
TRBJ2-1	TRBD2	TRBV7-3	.	CASSPPGLAGETEQFF	TGTGCCAGCAGCCCACCGGGACTAGCGGGAGAGACTGAGCAGTTCTTC
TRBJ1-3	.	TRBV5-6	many	CASSLGSHSGNTIYF	TGTGCCAGCAGCTTGGGGTCGCACTCTGGAAACACCATATATTTT
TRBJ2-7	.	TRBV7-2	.	CASSSQGGHSYEQYF	TGTGCCAGCAGCTCCCAAGGGGGGCACTCCTACGAGCAGTACTTC
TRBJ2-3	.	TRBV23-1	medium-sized	CASRPPTRPHGGDTQYF	TGCGCCAGCAGACCCCCAACGAGGCCTCATGGGGGAGATACGCAGTATTTT
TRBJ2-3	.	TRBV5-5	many	CASRYQSTDTQYF	TGTGCCAGCAGATATCAGAGCACAGATACGCAGTATTTT
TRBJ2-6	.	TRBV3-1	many	CASSPLGPSGANVLTF	TGTGCCAGCAGCCCCCTGGGCCCATCTGGGGCCAACGTCCTGACTTTC
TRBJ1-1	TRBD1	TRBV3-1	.	CASSQGGTGGTAFF	TGTGCCAGCAGCCAAGGGGGGACAGGGGGCACAGCTTTCTTT
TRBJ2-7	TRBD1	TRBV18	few	CASSPTGGPYEQYF	TGTGCCAGCTCACCGACAGGGGGTCCCTACGAGCAGTACTTC
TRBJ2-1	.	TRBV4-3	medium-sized	CASSQEYPLPSNEQFF	TGCGCCAGCAGCCAAGAATATCCGCTCCCGTCCAATGAGCAGTTCTTC
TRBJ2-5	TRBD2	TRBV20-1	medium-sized	CSALLADQETQYF	TGCAGTGCTTTACTAGCGGATCAAGAGACCCAGTACTTC
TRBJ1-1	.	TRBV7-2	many	CASSLSTGMNTEAFF	TGTGCCAGCAGCTTATCTACAGGCATGAACACTGAAGCTTTCTTT
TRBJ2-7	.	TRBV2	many	CASSGDEGFKQYF	TGTGCCAGCAGTGGGGACGAGGGATTTAAGCAGTACTTC
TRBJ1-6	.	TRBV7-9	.	CASSSVVLALHF	TGTGCCAGCAGCTCCGTGGTTCTGGCCCTCCACTTT
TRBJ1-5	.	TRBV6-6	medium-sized	CASSFADNQPQHF	TGTGCCAGCAGTTTCGCGGACAATCAGCCCCAGCATTTT
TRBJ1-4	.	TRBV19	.	CASSIVREEKLFF	TGTGCCAGTAGTATAGTGCGGGAGGAAAAACTGTTTTTT
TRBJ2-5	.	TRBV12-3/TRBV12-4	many	CASSLVQGGETQYF	TGTGCCAGCAGTTTGGTACAGGGTGGAGAGACCCAGTACTTC
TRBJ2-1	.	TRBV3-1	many	CASSLSSTEQFF	TGTGCCAGCAGCCTTTCTAGCACGGAGCAGTTCTTC
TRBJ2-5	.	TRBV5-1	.	CASSLEQTRQTQYF	TGCGCCAGCAGCTTGGAGCAGACGAGACAGACCCAGTACTTC
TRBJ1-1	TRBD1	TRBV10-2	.	CASSNTGETEAFF	TGCGCCAGCAGTAACACAGGGGAAACTGAAGCTTTCTTT
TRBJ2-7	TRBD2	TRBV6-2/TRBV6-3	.	CASSSGLAEQYF	TGTGCCAGCAGTTCCGGACTAGCGGAGCAGTACTTC
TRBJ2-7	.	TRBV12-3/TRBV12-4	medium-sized	CASRRETGVHEQYF	TGTGCCAGCAGAAGGGAGACGGGGGTCCACGAGCAGTACTTC
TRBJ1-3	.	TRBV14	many	CASSQVGNTIYF	TGTGCCAGCAGCCAAGTCGGAAACACCATATATTTT
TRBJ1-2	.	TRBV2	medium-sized	CASSAGGYGYTF	TGTGCCAGCAGTGCCGGGGGCTATGGCTACACCTTC
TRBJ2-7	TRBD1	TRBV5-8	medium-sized	CASSLDRGLSYEQYF	TGTGCCAGCAGCTTGGACAGGGGGCTGTCCTACGAGCAGTACTTC
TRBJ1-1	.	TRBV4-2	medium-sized	CASSSPDGGLEAFF	TGTGCCAGCAGCTCCCCCGACGGGGGACTTGAAGCTTTCTTT
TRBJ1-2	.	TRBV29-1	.	CSTELGVRGYTF	TGCAGCACCGAATTGGGGGTGAGAGGCTACACCTTC
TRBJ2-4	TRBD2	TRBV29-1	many	CSASPGGAKNIQYF	TGCAGCGCATCCCCCGGGGGGGCCAAAAACATTCAGTACTTC
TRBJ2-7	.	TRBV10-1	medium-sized	CASSESTVPSYEQYF	TGCGCCAGCAGTGAGTCGACTGTACCGTCCTACGAGCAGTACTTC
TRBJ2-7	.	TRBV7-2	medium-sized	CASSLDGSRYEQYF	TGTGCCAGCAGCTTAGACGGGAGCCGCTACGAGCAGTACTTC
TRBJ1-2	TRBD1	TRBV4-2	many	CASSQDVDRAYGYTF	TGTGCCAGCAGCCAAGATGTGGACAGGGCCTATGGCTACACCTTC
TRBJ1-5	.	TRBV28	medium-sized	CASSFSAQPQHF	TGTGCCAGCAGTTTCTCGGCCCAGCCCCAGCATTTT
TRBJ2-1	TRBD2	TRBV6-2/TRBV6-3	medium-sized	CASRRQIPSGRYFNEQFF	TGTGCCAGCAGAAGGCAAATCCCTAGCGGGAGATATTTCAATGAGCAGTTCTTC
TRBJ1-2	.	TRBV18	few	CASSTTGLDGYTF	TGTGCCAGCTCGACGACAGGTTTGGATGGCTACACCTTC
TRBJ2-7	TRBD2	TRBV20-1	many	CSARVPSGGPKEQYF	TGCAGTGCTAGAGTCCCTAGCGGGGGCCCTAAGGAGCAGTACTTC
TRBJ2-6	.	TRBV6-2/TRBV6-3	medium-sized	CASSWPQGLDSGANVLTF	TGTGCCAGCAGTTGGCCTCAGGGACTCGACTCTGGGGCCAACGTCCTGACTTTC
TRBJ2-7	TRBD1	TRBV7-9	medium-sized	CASSGGQGNFYEQYF	TGTGCCAGCAGCGGCGGACAGGGGAATTTTTACGAGCAGTACTTC